Included here is one T cell receptor beta chain sequence, with context. Its antigen is not identified. The sample originates from a study of T cells in localized non-small cell lung cancer. Study-wide findings and caveats: A raised T cell density in blood coincided with lengthier overall survival. A median of approximately 60 of the top 100 tumor clones appeared in adjacent lung, which was paired and uninvolved. Owing to sequencing of a solitary tumor region, heterogeneity cannot be discounted. Tumor trailed uninvolved adjacent lung in T cell clonality, which peaked there.

J lost 1 base, V lost 8 bases, and 6 bases had no gene match. The CDR3 contains 14 residues. From germline, CDR1 is MNHNS and CDR2 SASEGT. Some clones are missing from TCRdb's copy, which holds only in-frame ones; the method was immunoSEQ multiplex PCR. This table holds about 52,000 clones, about 88% found once. The J gene is TRBJ2-7, the V gene TRBV6-1, with TRBD1 matching 9 bases. This clonotype was obtained from a female donor with stage II lung adenocarcinoma. The sequences come from PBMCs, collected before any cancer treatment. Here the CDR3 DNA reads TGTGCCAGCTTTCAACAGGGGGCGTCCTACGAGCAGTACTTC. Its translation: CASFQQGASYEQYF.